This TCR beta chain was identified in a study of type 1 regulatory T cells. Looking at the study overall: T-allo10 is a Tr1-enriched, alloantigen-specific CD4 T cell product made in vitro. Broader study findings: Tr1 cells had a more restricted TCR repertoire than non-Tr1 cells.

A note on this clonotype: The antigen is unknown.

TCRdb called the reads again in MiXCR, with one record for every CDR3 protein. The data contain over 55,000 distinct CDR3 sequences, roughly 50% of them seen just once; the ten biggest clones take up about 2.1%. This TCR came from a human donor in good health. The sequencing sample was made of cultured non-Tr1 T cells, either the whole culture or a sorted T cell fraction (not recorded which).

The CDR3 DNA reads TGCAGTGTCTTAGAGGGGGGCTACTTCACAGATACGCAGTATTTT. Translating gives CSVLEGGYFTDTQYF. The chain is built from TRBV20-1 and TRBJ2-3; D might be TRBD1 or TRBD2, each matching 6 bases. Between the trimmed V and J ends, which lost 7 bases and 2 bases, there was a span of 19 bases. CDR1 DFQATT and CDR2 SNEGSKA come from the germline V gene (reference sequence). The CDR3 covers 15 residues.